This TCR beta chain was sequenced during a study of regulatory T cells in long-lasting Graves disease. Time point denoted: newly diagnosed GD, antithyroid drugs for less than 3 months. Extracted RNA from PBMCs served as the source of the TCR library. The TCR beta library used iRepertoire HTBI primers with Arm-PCR amplification of CDR3. TCRdb analysed the multiplex PCR reads with MiXCR anew, one entry per CDR3 protein. The repertoire holds 350,000 to 450,000 distinct CDR3 sequences, with 14% to 15% as singletons. Germline V gives CDR1 MDHEN, CDR2 SYDVKM. The germline V and J ends were trimmed by 3 bases and 4 bases, with 10 bases remaining between them. The CDR3 totals 14 residues. These data were also reused for a study on T cells in Graves' hyperthyroidism and ophthalmopathy.

Sequenced material: peripheral blood mononuclear cells (PBMCs), taken at new diagnosis, from a patient treated with antithyroid drugs. The receptor was isolated from a woman in her thirties or forties with Graves disease. This chain links TRBV28 with TRBJ1-3; TRBD1 might be the D (6 bases). The CDR3 here is CASSFWGPGNTIYF. As DNA, the CDR3 is TGTGCCAGCAGTTTCTGGGGGCCGGGAAACACCATATATTTT.